The next 28 T cell receptor beta chains were all read from a single sample in a study of neurological immune-mediated disorders. One entry per CDR3 protein results from TCRdb running MiXCR on the 5' RACE reads. The data hold some 57,000 distinct CDR3 sequences, with under 3.5% observed a single time. Sequences were obtained from PBMCs. The receptors come from a woman aged 55-70 years with multiple sclerosis.

This clonotype was picked up many times. The chain combines TRBV28 with TRBJ1-5; D remains unclear. The CDR3 has 14 amino acids. CDR1 is MDHEN and CDR2 is SYDVKM in the germline V gene. The V end was cut by 11 bases, the J end by 5 bases, with 19 bases between. The CDR3 nucleotides are TGTGCCGGAACATCGGGCTCTCGCTATCAGCCCCAGCATTTT. The encoded protein is CAGTSGSRYQPQHF.

Concerning this clonotype itself: An end of the junction does not agree with germline; a read error may underlie this. The chain carries TRBV3-1 and TRBJ1-1; the D is unclear. Germline V gene sequence: CDR1 LGHDT, CDR2 YNNKEL (reference sequence). The CDR3 consists of 12 residues. CDR3 sequence: CDSSKADTEAFF. The CDR3 DNA is TGTGACAGCAGCAAAGCAGACACTGAAGCTTTCTTT.

This clonotype was seen ten or more times. The chain combines TRBV20-1 with TRBJ2-7, with a possible D match to TRBD2 (5 bases). The CDR3 spans 13 residues. The germline V gene encodes CDR1 DFQATT and CDR2 SNEGSKA (reference sequence). V was cut by 5 bases and J by 0 bases, with 11 bases left in between. The CDR3, as DNA: TGCAGTGCTGGGAGCGGAAGCTCCTACGAGCAGTACTTC. Protein product: CSAGSGSSYEQYF.

This clonotype was counted many times. The V and J genes are TRBV6-6 and TRBJ2-6; perhaps TRBD2 as D (5 bases). Trimming shortened V by 5 bases and J by 2 bases, and 10 bases separated the two germline ends. The CDR3 extends over 15 amino acids. Germline V gene sequence: CDR1 MNHNY, CDR2 SVGAGI (reference sequence). CDR3 in amino acids: CASSPPGTGANVLTF. The CDR3 nucleotides are TGTGCCAGCAGTCCCCCCGGGACTGGGGCCAACGTCCTGACTTTC.

Concerning this clonotype: This may be a read error: a much more frequent sequence differs by one nucleotide. The CDR3 carries no conserved terminal phenylalanine or tryptophan, so it likely arises from a read error. This chain connects TRBV29-1 to TRBJ1-2; 7 bases are shared with TRBD1. V lost 3 bases and J lost 7; bases outside the gene matches: 5. This CDR3 has 12 amino acids. CDR1 SQVTM and CDR2 ANQGSEA come from the germline V gene. In DNA, the CDR3 is TGCAGCGTTGAGGTGAACAGGGGTGGCTACACCTGC. Protein sequence: CSVEVNRGGYTC.

This clonotype was counted ten times or more. The CDR3, as DNA: TGCGCCAGCAGCCTAACAGGGGCGGATGAAAAACTGTTTTTT. This encodes CASSLTGADEKLFF. The rearrangement links TRBV4-3 to TRBJ1-4, with TRBD1 matching 7 bases. CDR3 length: 14 amino acids. V trimming: 4 bases; J trimming: 6 bases; junction bases outside the gene matches: 5. Germline CDR1 is LGHNA and CDR2 is YSLEER.

This clonotype was counted at least ten times. The chain recombines TRBV28 with TRBJ1-5, with D unresolved. The CDR3 has 14 residues. CDR1 and CDR2 (germline): MDHEN, SYDVKM. With 8 bases removed from V and 0 bases from J, the gap between germline ends came to 11 bases. The CDR3 region has the DNA TGTGCCAGCGGGCCTCCGGATAGCAATCAGCCCCAGCATTTT. Translation: CASGPPDSNQPQHF. Variable domain in full (rest from reference TRBV28 and TRBJ1-5): DVKVTQSSRYLVKRTGEKVFLECVQDMDHENMFWYRQDPGLGLRLIYFSYDVKMKEKGDIPEGYSVSREKKERFSLILESASTNQTSMYLCASGPPDSNQPQHFGDGTRLSIL.

The table lists this clonotype with many counts. The V and J genes are TRBV24-1 and TRBJ1-1, with D possibly TRBD1 on 6 matching bases. This CDR3 comprises 14 residues. Trimming took 2 bases from V and 7 from J, leaving 13 bases between them. Germline V gene data show CDR1 as KGHDR and CDR2 as SFDVKD. This CDR3 reads CATSDYTGRGEAFF. The CDR3 DNA reads as TGTGCCACCAGTGATTATACAGGGCGGGGTGAAGCTTTCTTT.

This clonotype has at least ten counts. The CDR3: CASSPPGGPTYNEQFF. The CDR3 DNA reads as TGTGCCAGCAGTCCCCCGGGAGGTCCGACCTACAATGAGCAGTTCTTC. The chain has TRBV28 and TRBJ2-1, with 7 positions matching TRBD2. Germline CDR1 and CDR2: MDHEN and SYDVKM. After removal of 5 bases from V and 2 bases from J, the junction contained 9 bases not matched to a gene. The CDR3 consists of 16 residues.

This clonotype was counted ten times or more. The J gene is TRBJ2-3, the V gene TRBV7-9, with 7 bases that match TRBD2. The germline CDR1 and CDR2 sequences are SEHNR and FQNEAQ (reference sequence). Unmatched junction bases numbered 4, after V lost 4 bases and J lost 3 bases. CDR3 size: 14 residues. The CDR3 region has the DNA TGTGCCAGCAGCTGGGCCGGGAGGACAGATACGCAGTATTTT. This codes for CASSWAGRTDTQYF.

This clonotype showed up many times. This chain joins TRBV7-9 and TRBJ2-3, with 8 bases matching TRBD1. Germline assignment: CDR1 SEHNR and CDR2 FQNEAQ (reference sequence). V dropped 4 bases and J dropped 1; count of bases not matched to a gene: 4. The CDR3 runs 15 residues. CDR3 coding DNA: TGTGCCAGCAGCTCGCAGGACAGGGGCACAGATACGCAGTATTTT. Protein: CASSSQDRGTDTQYF.

In its sample, this clonotype was seen many times. The CDR3 loop is CASSFELWSAGELFF. The CDR3, as DNA: TGTGCCAGCAGCTTTGAACTTTGGTCGGCCGGGGAGCTGTTTTTT. The rearrangement joins TRBV11-2 to TRBJ2-2; D gene uncertain. CDR3 size: 15 residues. Germline V gives CDR1 SGHAT, CDR2 FQNNGV. Trimming removed 3 bases from V and 6 bases from J, with 14 bases in between.

This clonotype was found many times. The chain carries TRBV20-1 and TRBJ1-2; 9 bases are a match to TRBD1. CDR3 length: 13 residues. CDR1 and CDR2 (germline): DFQATT, SNEGSKA (reference sequence). Trimming at V came to 5 bases and at J to 4 bases, leaving 5 bases not matched to a gene. The CDR3 coding sequence is TGCAGTGCTGGGACAGGGTATATCTATGGCTACACCTTC. Translating gives CSAGTGYIYGYTF.

The chain has TRBV11-3 and TRBJ2-3, with 7 bases matching TRBD1. Trimming at V came to 5 bases and at J to 5 bases, leaving 4 bases not matched to a gene. Germline V lookup: CDR1 SGHNT, CDR2 YENEEA. The CDR3 loop spans 13 amino acids. Here the CDR3 reads CASSHYRGDTQYF. The CDR3 coding sequence is TGTGCCAGCAGCCATTACAGGGGAGATACGCAGTATTTT.

The table lists this clonotype with many counts. This chain uses TRBV4-1 with TRBJ2-1; 7 bases are shared with TRBD2. Trimming took 6 bases from V and 5 from J; bases not matched to a gene: 10. From germline, CDR1 is MGHRA and CDR2 YSYEKL. This CDR3 is 15 amino acids long. This CDR3 is CASRLQGGRNNEQFF. In DNA, the CDR3 is TGCGCCAGCAGACTCCAGGGAGGGCGGAACAATGAGCAGTTCTTC.

The sample holds many counts of this clonotype. This chain joins TRBV29-1 and TRBJ1-5; possible D gene TRBD1, 5 bases. In germline, CDR1 is SQVTM, CDR2 ANQGSEA. The CDR3 is 11 residues long. Trimming removed 6 bases from V and 4 bases from J, with 7 bases in between. Here the CDR3 DNA reads TGCAGCGTCGGGGGTAATCAGCCCCAGCATTTT. This sequence encodes CSVGGNQPQHF.

This clonotype was observed at least ten times. The rearrangement uses TRBV29-1 and TRBJ2-7; D gene unclear. The CDR3 spans 15 residues. Trimming removed 3 bases at V and 6 bases at J, with 21 bases between. Germline-derived CDR1 and CDR2 are SQVTM and ANQGSEA. CDR3 amino acids: CSVDGPGLPPREQYF. The CDR3 nucleotides are TGCAGCGTTGATGGTCCGGGCCTTCCCCCGCGCGAGCAGTACTTC.

There are many counts of this clonotype. The rearrangement joins TRBV18 to TRBJ1-4; 9 bases align to TRBD1. From germline, CDR1 is KGHSH and CDR2 LQKENI. The length of the CDR3 is 16 residues. V lost 3 bases, J lost 7 bases, and 9 bases stayed unmatched. The CDR3 bases are TGTGCCAGCTCACCCTCGTCGACGGGACAGGGTGAAAAACTGTTTTTT. Its protein is CASSPSSTGQGEKLFF.

There are many counts of this clonotype. J is TRBJ1-2 and V is TRBV12-3 or TRBV12-4; a possible D gene is TRBD1 (5 bases). The V gene lost 3 bases and the J gene lost 8 bases, with 10 bases spanning the gap. The CDR3 has 12 residues. The CDR3 DNA reads TGTGCCAGCAGTTTCGGGGGTGGAGGCTACACCTTC. Translation gives CASSFGGGGYTF.

This clonotype was detected many times. DNA of the CDR3: TGTGCCATCAGTGAGCCCTTGCATGGAACCGTCGAGCAGTACTTC. This sequence encodes CAISEPLHGTVEQYF. This chain links TRBV10-3 with TRBJ2-7; no firm D call. With 2 bases removed from V and 6 bases from J, the gap between germline ends came to 17 bases. Germline CDR1 and CDR2: ENHRY and SYGVKD. CDR3 size: 15 residues.

This clonotype occurred many times. This chain links TRBV28 with TRBJ1-2, with TRBD1 matching 9 bases. Trimming removed 4 bases from V and 2 bases from J; junction bases left unmatched: 11. CDR3 length equals 17 residues. Germline CDR1 reads MDHEN; CDR2 reads SYDVKM. In nucleotides, the CDR3 is TGTGCCAGCAGTTCTATAGGACAGGGGCGAATGAACTATGGCTACACCTTC. Its translation: CASSSIGQGRMNYGYTF.

The sample holds many counts of this clonotype. The gene calls are TRBV4-2 and TRBJ2-7; possible D gene TRBD2, 6 bases. The germline CDR1 and CDR2 sequences are LGHNA and YNFKEQ. The CDR3 totals 15 residues. V lost 4 bases and J lost 3, with 16 bases in between. Here the CDR3 reads CASSPTREQFYEQYF. CDR3 in DNA: TGTGCCAGCAGCCCCACGCGGGAACAATTCTACGAGCAGTACTTC.

There are a few counts of this clonotype. The V and J genes are TRBV6-2 or TRBV6-3 and TRBJ1-1; D gene uncertain. V shed 2 bases and J shed 1 base, with 14 bases lying between them. The CDR3 sequence is 16 residues long. CDR1 MNHEY and CDR2 SVGEGT come from the germline V gene. CDR3 sequence reads: CASSYGLWKSNTEAFF. The CDR3, as DNA: TGTGCCAGCAGTTACGGACTTTGGAAGTCGAACACTGAAGCTTTCTTT.

This clonotype was recorded many times. This chain uses TRBV20-1 with TRBJ1-5; TRBD1 matches at 9 bases. Germline V CDR1 and CDR2: DFQATT, SNEGSKA (reference sequence). CDR3 length equals 14 residues. V was pared by 5 bases and J by 5 bases, with 7 bases of the junction left unmatched. CDR3 DNA: TGCAGTGCTCTATCCGGGACAGGGTATCAGCCCCAGCATTTT. As protein: CSALSGTGYQPQHF.

This clonotype showed up many times. V gene TRBV28 combines with J gene TRBJ2-7; D may be TRBD2 (6 bases). V lost 5 bases and J lost 7, with 18 bases in between. Germline-derived CDR1 and CDR2 are MDHEN and SYDVKM. There are 14 residues in the CDR3. CDR3 nucleotides: TGTGCCAGCAGTCCGGGAGCCCGTTTTAAGGAGCAGTACTTC. This gives the protein CASSPGARFKEQYF. The variable domain in full, with the rest retrieved from reference TRBV28 and TRBJ2-7, is DVKVTQSSRYLVKRTGEKVFLECVQDMDHENMFWYRQDPGLGLRLIYFSYDVKMKEKGDIPEGYSVSREKKERFSLILESASTNQTSMYLCASSPGARFKEQYFGPGTRLTVT.

This clonotype occurred many times. J is TRBJ2-7 and V is TRBV11-1, with D uncertain. Germline CDR1 SGHAT, CDR2 FQDESV (reference sequence). This CDR3 is 14 amino acids long. The ends were cut back, 0 bases at V and 1 base at J, with 7 bases in the middle. The CDR3, as DNA: TGTGCCAGCAGCTTAGCGGACCCTTCCTACGAGCAGTACTTC. It is translated as CASSLADPSYEQYF.

This clonotype has ten or more counts. The V gene is TRBV12-3 or TRBV12-4, the J gene TRBJ1-1; weak D call: TRBD1 (5 bases). The CDR3 is 13 residues long. Trimming took 4 bases from V and 1 from J, leaving 7 bases between them. The CDR3 region has the DNA TGTGCCAGCAGTTACGACAGGAACACTGAAGCTTTCTTT. Its translation: CASSYDRNTEAFF.

At least ten counts were recorded for this clonotype. The V call is TRBV28, the J call TRBJ2-3, with TRBD2 matching 11 bases. V shed 6 bases and J 4 bases; nucleotides not matched to a gene: 9. Germline V gene sequence: CDR1 MDHEN, CDR2 SYDVKM. The CDR3 sequence is 16 residues long. Here the CDR3 DNA reads TGTGCCAGCAGCTCCCTGGGACTAGCGGTAGCAGATACGCAGTATTTT. It codes for CASSSLGLAVADTQYF.